This T cell receptor (beta chain) was identified during a study of early T cells in non-severe SARS-CoV-2 infection (dated by TCRdb to the early 2020s). For context, the study as a whole: Bulk RNA from unsorted whole blood was used for TCR sequencing, so alpha and beta chains could not be paired.

Study-wide findings and limitations: Matching against VDJdb was skewed toward anti-spike CD8 responses, likely underestimated virus-specific expansions, and missed private and CD4 specificities.

Set within a cohort of healthcare workers in London, UK, this nested case-control study involved weekly PCR testing of nasopharyngeal swabs along with blood sampling. Between 23 and 31 March 2020, the week of the UK lockdown, healthcare workers were enrolled and then followed up weekly for as long as 16 weeks. This clonotype occurred many times. Its recognized antigen is unknown. Base qualities were left out, and no much larger clone turns up one base away. The CDR3 sequence holds 13 residues, the cysteine and phenylalanine included. The retained sequence is limited to the CDR3, 39 bases, with the frame set at the first base. Deletion took 8 bases off V and 4 bases off J, with a span of 15 bases between the germline ends. Libraries were prepared through 5' RACE. These reads were obtained on a NextSeq 500. The TCR library protocol attached unique molecular identifiers to individual cDNA molecules to correct for sequencing error and PCR bias. TCR alpha and beta chains were both sequenced, and the abundances of alpha and beta sequences in each sample were closely correlated with each other. As for the original processing: Decombinator V4 was used to annotate the V gene, J gene and CDR3 of the TCR sequences. Expanded TCRs were defined as changing significantly between any two time points under a Poisson model with p below 0.0001. TCR abundances were normalised to the total number of TCRs sequenced per sample and expressed as counts per million. TRAV1-2 paired with TRAJ12, TRAJ20 or TRAJ33 defined MAIT TCRs, while TRAV10 paired with TRAJ18 defined iNKT TCRs. A search of VDJdb, accessed on 1 November 2021, was run for TCRs annotated to CMV, EBV and SARS-CoV-2, with TCRs annotated for multiple antigens excluded. TCRdb reran the public reads through fastp at Q25 and MiXCR, keeping productive beta chains. When rows share a CDR3 protein, they turn into one entry using the most common DNA and genes. These V and J calls derive from TCRdb rather than the authors' analysis. The sample table records about 52,000 distinct CDR3 sequences; about 11% of these occur just once. In total, the top ten clones hold approximately 13% of the sample.

Sequenced material: whole blood. The chain employs TRBV12-3 or TRBV12-4 and TRBJ2-7; the D gene could be TRBD1 or TRBD2, each one agreeing over 5 bases. This TCR came from an adult who was a healthcare worker with PCR-confirmed SARS-CoV-2 infection or an uninfected control (not recorded which). At the DNA level, the sequence is TGTGCCAGCGGCCGGGGCCCTATGTACGAGCAGTACTTC. Its translation reads: CASGRGPMYEQYF.